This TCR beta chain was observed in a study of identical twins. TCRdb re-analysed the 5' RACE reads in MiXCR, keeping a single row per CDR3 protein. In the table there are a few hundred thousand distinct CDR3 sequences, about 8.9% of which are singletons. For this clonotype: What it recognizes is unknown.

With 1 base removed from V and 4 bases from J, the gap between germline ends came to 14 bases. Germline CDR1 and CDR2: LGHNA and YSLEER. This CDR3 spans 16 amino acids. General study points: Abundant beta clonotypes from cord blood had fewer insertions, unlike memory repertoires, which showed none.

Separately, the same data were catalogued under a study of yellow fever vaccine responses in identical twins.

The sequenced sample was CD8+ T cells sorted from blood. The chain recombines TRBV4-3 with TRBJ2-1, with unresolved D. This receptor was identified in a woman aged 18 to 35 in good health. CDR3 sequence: CASSQGTSATYNEQFF. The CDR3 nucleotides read TGCGCCAGCAGCCAAGGAACCAGCGCTACTTACAATGAGCAGTTCTTC.